This TCR beta chain is drawn from a study of cytomegalovirus exposure and HLA in healthy donors. Losses at the gene ends were 6 bases for V and 4 bases for J; bases not matched to a gene: 9. From germline, CDR1 is LNHDA and CDR2 SQIVND (reference sequence). This CDR3 is 15 amino acids long. In its sample, this clone was seen once. Primers: 60 Vbeta forward and 13 Jbeta reverse. Method: immunoSEQ multiplex PCR; TCRdb's copy keeps in-frame clones and lacks some. The sample includes fewer than 150,000 clones, more than 70% seen only once; the top ten take under 8.5%. This TCR was sampled from a woman aged 25-40 years in good health and CMV-seropositive. The sequencing sample was made of PBMCs. The rearrangement joins TRBV19 to TRBJ1-2; 9 nucleotides match TRBD1. This chain's CDR3 is CASSPYTGGLYGYTF. CDR3 sequence (DNA): TGTGCCAGTAGCCCCTACACAGGGGGCCTCTATGGCTACACCTTC. The whole variable domain, filled in from reference TRBV19 and TRBJ1-2, reads DGGITQSPKYLFRKEGQNVTLSCEQNLNHDAMYWYRQDPGQGLRLIYYSQIVNDFQKGDIAEGYSVSREKKESFPLTVTSAQKNPTAFYLCASSPYTGGLYGYTFGSGTRLTVV.